This T cell receptor beta chain was recorded in a study of OX40 agonist ivuxolimab in advanced cancers. Study details: In this trial design, patients received ivuxolimab intravenously at 0.01 to 10 mg/kg every 2 weeks. The dose-escalation cohort was approximately 85% male, with a mean age of around 54 years, ranging about 23 to 80. Study-level findings and limits: In the 0.1 to 3.0 mg/kg range, CD4+ and CD8+ blood T cells had expanded clonally by week 6.

A note on this clone: Antigen specificity is unknown.

Data came from immunoSEQ multiplex PCR; TCRdb stores just in-frame clones and leaves some out. The sample lists over 75,000 clones, 85% to 95% seen once, with around 0.39% in the top ten. With 6 bases removed from V and 2 bases from J, the gap between germline ends came to 15 bases. The CDR3 runs to 14 residues. Germline CDR1 SGHRS, CDR2 YFSETQ. The J gene is TRBJ2-7, the V gene TRBV5-1, with D perhaps TRBD2 (6 bases). The origin of this receptor is an adult with an advanced solid tumor such as melanoma, head and neck, liver or kidney cancer. The sequencing here drew on CD4+ or CD8+ T cells sorted from blood, taken in a trial of the OX40 agonist ivuxolimab. The CDR3 nucleotides read TGCGCCAGCAACCGGGACTTTCCGACCTACGAGCAGTACTTC. This codes for CASNRDFPTYEQYF. The full variable domain, its missing parts supplied by reference TRBV5-1 and TRBJ2-7, is KAGVTQTPRYLIKTRGQQVTLSCSPISGHRSVSWYQQTPGQGLQFLFEYFSETQRNKGNFPGRFSGRQFSNSRSEMNVSTLELGDSALYLCASNRDFPTYEQYFGPGTRLTVT.